These 21 T cell receptor beta chains originate from one sample sequenced in a study of OX40 agonist ivuxolimab in advanced cancers. TCRdb's table, derived via immunoSEQ multiplex PCR, lists solely in-frame clones and lacks some. Among some 40,000 clones listed, roughly 90% were seen once. The sequenced sample was CD4+ or CD8+ T cells sorted from blood, obtained in a trial of the OX40 agonist ivuxolimab. The source of these receptors is an adult with an advanced solid tumor such as melanoma, head and neck, liver or kidney cancer.

The genes are TRBV19 and TRBJ2-5; 11 positions agree with TRBD2. The CDR3 loop spans 17 amino acids. CDR1 is LNHDA, CDR2 SQIVND, per germline (reference sequence). Germline trimming cut 1 base from V and 0 bases from J; bases unmatched to any gene: 4. The CDR3 coding sequence is TGTGCCAGTAGTATAGGGTTAGCGGGGGGGTACCAAGAGACCCAGTACTTC. Translating gives CASSIGLAGGYQETQYF.

The chain has TRBV7-2 and TRBJ2-7; possible D gene TRBD1, 6 bases. The CDR3 sequence is 17 residues long. Trimming shortened V by 2 bases and J by 1 base, and 18 bases separated the two germline ends. The germline gives CDR1 SGHTA, CDR2 FQGNSA. The CDR3 DNA reads TGTGCCAGCAGCTTAAGGCCGGGGTCAGGGGATTCCTACGAGCAGTACTTC. Residues: CASSLRPGSGDSYEQYF.

The rearrangement links TRBV5-1 to TRBJ1-1; D is possibly TRBD1 (5 bases). The germline V gene has CDR1 SGHRS and CDR2 YFSETQ. CDR3 length: 14 residues. V was trimmed by 2 bases and J by 4 bases, leaving 12 bases between them. The CDR3 loop is CASSFPGGGTEAFF. Written as DNA, the CDR3 is TGCGCCAGCAGCTTCCCGGGTGGGGGCACTGAAGCTTTCTTT. The variable domain in full, completed from reference TRBV5-1 and TRBJ1-1, reads KAGVTQTPRYLIKTRGQQVTLSCSPISGHRSVSWYQQTPGQGLQFLFEYFSETQRNKGNFPGRFSGRQFSNSRSEMNVSTLELGDSALYLCASSFPGGGTEAFFGQGTRLTVV.

This chain uses TRBV18 with TRBJ2-2; 7 bases fit TRBD1. There are 16 residues in the CDR3. CDR1 is KGHSH, CDR2 LQKENI, per germline. The ends lost 3 bases at V and 0 bases at J; junction bases unmatched: 4. As DNA, the CDR3 is TGTGCCAGCTCACCCAGGGGGACAGCGAACACCGGGGAGCTGTTTTTT. Protein sequence: CASSPRGTANTGELFF.

The gene calls are TRBV11-2 and TRBJ2-7; 10 bases agree with TRBD1. Per the germline V gene, CDR1 is SGHAT and CDR2 is FQNNGV. CDR3 length: 14 residues. With 5 bases clipped from V and 5 bases from J, the junction kept 6 bases outside the gene matches. The CDR3 DNA is TGTGCCAGCAGCGCCGACAGGGGGCCCCACGAGCAGTACTTC. Translating gives CASSADRGPHEQYF. Variable domain in full (rest from reference TRBV11-2 and TRBJ2-7): EAGVAQSPRYKIIEKRQSVAFWCNPISGHATLYWYQQILGQGPKLLIQFQNNGVVDDSQLPKDRFSAERLKGVDSTLKIQPAKLEDSAVYLCASSADRGPHEQYFGPGTRLTVT.

The table lists this clone with a count of one. This chain joins TRBV18 and TRBJ1-2; no definite D call. From germline, CDR1 is KGHSH and CDR2 LQKENI. V shed 3 bases and J shed 7 bases, with 12 bases lying between them. CDR3 length: 13 residues. The CDR3 protein is CASSPLGGPGYTF. The DNA for the CDR3 is TGTGCCAGCTCACCTCTAGGAGGACCTGGCTACACCTTC. Full variable domain (rest looked up from reference TRBV18 and TRBJ1-2): NAGVMQNPRHLVRRRGQEARLRCSPMKGHSHVYWYRQLPEEGLKFMVYLQKENIIDESGMPKERFSAEFPKEGPSILRIQQVVRGDSAAYFCASSPLGGPGYTFGSGTRLTVV.

The chain links TRBV18 to TRBJ2-7; 10 bases align to TRBD2. There are 18 residues in the CDR3. Looked up from germline, CDR1 is KGHSH and CDR2 is LQKENI. V lost 1 base and J lost 2; bases outside the gene matches: 11. CDR3 amino acids: CASSPLIGPSGGAYEQYF. The CDR3 nucleotides are TGTGCCAGCTCACCACTTATTGGCCCGAGCGGGGGGGCCTACGAGCAGTACTTC.

The V call is TRBV27, the J call TRBJ2-5; a weak D match, TRBD1 (6 bases). Trimming took off 6 bases at V and 5 bases at J, with 13 bases between the two ends. The germline gives CDR1 MNHEY, CDR2 SMNVEV (reference sequence). CDR3 length: 13 amino acids. CDR3: CASRPDRRETQYF. The CDR3 bases are TGTGCCAGCAGACCCGACAGGCGGGAGACCCAGTACTTC.

This rearrangement joins TRBV25-1 to TRBJ1-1; no firm D call. Trimming took 2 bases from V and 6 from J, leaving 10 bases between them. CDR1 is MGHDK and CDR2 is SYGVNS in the germline V gene. The CDR3 runs 13 residues. The CDR3 region has the DNA TGTGCCAGCAGTGAAACGGATATGGCTGAAGCTTTCTTT. Translated: CASSETDMAEAFF.

J is TRBJ2-5 and V is TRBV28; possibly TRBD2 for D (6 bases). This CDR3 has 17 residues. V was trimmed by 5 bases and J by 1 base, leaving 20 bases between them. CDR1 MDHEN and CDR2 SYDVKM come from the germline V gene. This chain's CDR3 is CASSRLPWRGVQETQYF. The DNA of the CDR3 is TGTGCCAGCAGTAGACTTCCCTGGCGGGGCGTCCAAGAGACCCAGTACTTC.

The CDR3 region is CASSLAGSTDTQYF. The CDR3 DNA follows: TGTGCCAGCAGCTTGGCAGGTAGCACAGATACGCAGTATTTT. This sequence joins TRBV5-6 and TRBJ2-3; unclear D gene. Deletions cut 0 bases from V and 0 bases from J, with 5 bases between. Germline CDR1 and CDR2: SGHDT and YYEEEE. The CDR3 spans 14 residues. Using reference TRBV5-6 and TRBJ2-3 for the parts outside the CDR3, the full variable domain is DAGVTQSPTHLIKTRGQQVTLRCSPKSGHDTVSWYQQALGQGPQFIFQYYEEEERQRGNFPDRFSGHQFPNYSSELNVNALLLGDSALYLCASSLAGSTDTQYFGPGTRLTVL.

This chain joins TRBV14 and TRBJ1-6, with D unresolved. The germline gives CDR1 SGHDN, CDR2 FVKESK. This CDR3 has 13 residues. Trimming pared 0 bases from V and 14 bases from J, leaving 11 bases between. CDR3 protein: CASSQDEGGTLHF. The CDR3 DNA follows: TGTGCCAGCAGCCAAGATGAAGGAGGCACCCTCCACTTT.

J is TRBJ1-4 and V is TRBV6-6, with TRBD1 as a possible D gene (5 bases). Trimming left V 5 bases short and J 0 bases short, with 13 bases between. Germline V gene data show CDR1 as MNHNY and CDR2 as SVGAGI (reference sequence). The CDR3 runs to 16 residues. CDR3 coding DNA: TGTGCCAGCAGTCCGGGACGGGTTGCAACTAATGAAAAACTGTTTTTT. This translates into CASSPGRVATNEKLFF.

Of note for this clone: Other nucleotide sequences in the sample specify the same CDR3. The genes are TRBV5-1 and TRBJ2-5; D is unresolved. The germline V gene encodes CDR1 SGHRS and CDR2 YFSETQ. The V and J ends lost 0 bases and 0 bases respectively, with 6 bases between them. CDR3 length: 14 amino acids. The CDR3 region has the DNA TGCGCCAGCAGCTTGGGCCGGAACCAAGAGACCCAGTACTTC. Its translation is CASSLGRNQETQYF.

In this sample, this clone turned up a few times. The V call is TRBV19, the J call TRBJ2-7; possibly TRBD2 for D (5 bases). Germline assignment: CDR1 LNHDA and CDR2 SQIVND (reference sequence). The CDR3 has 13 residues. Between the trimmed V and J ends, which lost 6 bases and 2 bases, there was a span of 11 bases. The CDR3 nucleotides are TGTGCCAGTAGCGCCGGGAAGACCTACGAGCAGTACTTC. Protein sequence: CASSAGKTYEQYF.

The V gene is TRBV18, the J gene TRBJ1-2, with TRBD1 identical over 7 bases. The J segment lost 8 bases and the V segment lost 0 bases, leaving 9 bases of the junction unmatched. Germline CDR1 reads KGHSH; CDR2 reads LQKENI. The CDR3 spans 15 residues. CDR3 nucleotides: TGTGCCAGCTCACCACCGACAGGGTCAAGTATGGGCTACACCTTC. This codes for CASSPPTGSSMGYTF.

The chain uses TRBV5-5 and TRBJ2-1; 12 nucleotides line up with TRBD1. This CDR3 is 15 amino acids long. Germline lookup yields CDR1 SGHKS and CDR2 YYEKEE (reference sequence). The ends lost 1 base at V and 7 bases at J; junction bases unmatched: 3. The CDR3 loop reads CASSLWDRGLNEQFF. The CDR3 DNA is TGTGCCAGCAGCTTGTGGGACAGGGGGCTGAATGAGCAGTTCTTC.

The chain is built from TRBV9 and TRBJ2-1; weak D call: TRBD2 (5 bases). CDR1 and CDR2 (germline): SGDLS, YYNGEE. V was clipped by 0 bases and J by 4 bases, with 11 bases between them. This CDR3 contains 15 residues. This CDR3 reads CASSVEAEQYNEQFF. CDR3 nucleotides: TGTGCCAGCAGCGTAGAAGCGGAGCAGTACAATGAGCAGTTCTTC.

The rearrangement links TRBV2 to TRBJ1-1, with D maybe TRBD1 (6 bases). Germline V CDR1 and CDR2: SNHLY, FYNNEI. This CDR3 contains 13 residues. Trimming took off 5 bases at V and 4 bases at J, with 11 bases between the two ends. This chain's CDR3 is CASSTGFSTEAFF. The CDR3 bases are TGTGCCAGCAGTACAGGGTTCAGCACTGAAGCTTTCTTT. The full variable domain, with the rest looked up from reference TRBV2 and TRBJ1-1, is EPEVTQTPSHQVTQMGQEVILRCVPISNHLYFYWYRQILGQKVEFLVSFYNNEISEKSEIFDDQFSVERPDGSNFTLKIRSTKLEDSAMYFCASSTGFSTEAFFGQGTRLTVV.

J is TRBJ1-4 and V is TRBV5-8, with unresolved D. Trimming took 5 bases from V and 1 from J, leaving 6 bases between them. CDR1 and CDR2 (germline): SGHTS, YDEGEE. This CDR3 comprises 13 residues. The CDR3 spells CASSGKTNEKLFF. The CDR3 DNA reads TGTGCCAGCAGTGGGAAAACTAATGAAAAACTGTTTTTT. The whole variable domain, remainder taken from reference TRBV5-8 and TRBJ1-4, is EAGVTQSPTHLIKTRGQQATLRCSPISGHTSVYWYQQALGLGLQFLLWYDEGEERNRGNFPPRFSGRQFPNYSSELNVNALELEDSALYLCASSGKTNEKLFFGSGTQLSVL.

This clone was observed a few times. The chain couples TRBV7-9 to TRBJ1-3; TRBD1 might be the D (6 bases). The CDR3 sequence is 15 residues long. Germline-derived CDR1 and CDR2 are SEHNR and FQNEAQ (reference sequence). Trimming pared 8 bases from V and 2 bases from J, leaving 16 bases between. CDR3 protein: CASLIGGQAGNTIYF. The DNA of the CDR3 is TGTGCCAGCCTGATCGGGGGCCAGGCTGGAAACACCATATATTTT. Full variable domain (rest looked up from reference TRBV7-9 and TRBJ1-3): DTGVSQNPRHKITKRGQNVTFRCDPISEHNRLYWYRQTLGQGPEFLTYFQNEAQLEKSRLLSDRFSAERPKGSFSTLEIQRTEQGDSAMYLCASLIGGQAGNTIYFGEGSWLTVV.